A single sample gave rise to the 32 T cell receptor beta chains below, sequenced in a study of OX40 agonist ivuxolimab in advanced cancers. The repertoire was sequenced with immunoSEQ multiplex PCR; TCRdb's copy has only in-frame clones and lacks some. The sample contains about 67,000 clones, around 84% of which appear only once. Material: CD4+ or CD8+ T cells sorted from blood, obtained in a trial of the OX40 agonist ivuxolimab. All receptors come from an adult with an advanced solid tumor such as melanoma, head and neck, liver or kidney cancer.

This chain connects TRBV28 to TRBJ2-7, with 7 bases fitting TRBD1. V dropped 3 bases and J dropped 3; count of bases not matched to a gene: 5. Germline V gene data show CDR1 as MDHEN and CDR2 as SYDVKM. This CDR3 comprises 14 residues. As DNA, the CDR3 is TGTGCCAGCAGTTTGTCACAGGGGCACTACGAGCAGTACTTC. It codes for CASSLSQGHYEQYF.

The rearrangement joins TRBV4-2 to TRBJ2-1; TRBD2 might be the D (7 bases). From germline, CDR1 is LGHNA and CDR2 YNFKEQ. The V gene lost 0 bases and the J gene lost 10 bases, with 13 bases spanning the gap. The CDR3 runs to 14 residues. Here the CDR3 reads CASSQDRGAREQFF. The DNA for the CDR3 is TGTGCCAGCAGCCAAGATCGGGGGGCCCGGGAGCAGTTCTTC.

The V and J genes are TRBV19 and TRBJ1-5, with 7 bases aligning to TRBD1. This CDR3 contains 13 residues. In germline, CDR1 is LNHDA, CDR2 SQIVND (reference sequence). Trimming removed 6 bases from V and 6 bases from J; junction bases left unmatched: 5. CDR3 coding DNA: TGTGCCAGTAGCAAACAGGGGAGTCAGCCCCAGCATTTT. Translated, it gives CASSKQGSQPQHF.

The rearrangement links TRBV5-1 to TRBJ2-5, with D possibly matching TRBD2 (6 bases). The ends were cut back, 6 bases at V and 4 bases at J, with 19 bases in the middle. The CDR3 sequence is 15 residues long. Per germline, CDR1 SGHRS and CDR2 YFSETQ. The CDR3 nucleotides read TGCGCCAGCATGCTCGGAGGGCCCGCGTTAGAGACCCAGTACTTC. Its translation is CASMLGGPALETQYF.

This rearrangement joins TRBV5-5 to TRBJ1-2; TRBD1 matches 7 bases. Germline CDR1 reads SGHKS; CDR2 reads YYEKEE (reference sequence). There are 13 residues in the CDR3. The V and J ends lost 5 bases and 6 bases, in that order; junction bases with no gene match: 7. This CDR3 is CASSLQGRDGYTF. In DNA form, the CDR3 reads TGTGCCAGCAGTTTACAGGGGAGAGATGGCTACACCTTC.

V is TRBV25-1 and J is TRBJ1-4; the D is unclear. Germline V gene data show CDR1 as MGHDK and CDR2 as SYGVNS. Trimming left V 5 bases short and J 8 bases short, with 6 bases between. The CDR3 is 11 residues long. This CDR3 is CASSRSEKLFF. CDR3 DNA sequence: TGTGCCAGCAGTCGGAGCGAAAAACTGTTTTTT.

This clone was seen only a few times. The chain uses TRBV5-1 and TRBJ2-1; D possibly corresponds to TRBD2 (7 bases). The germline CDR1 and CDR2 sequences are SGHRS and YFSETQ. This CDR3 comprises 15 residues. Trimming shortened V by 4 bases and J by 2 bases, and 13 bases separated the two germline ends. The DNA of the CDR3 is TGCGCCAGCAGCCCCACAGGGAGGGCCTACAATGAGCAGTTCTTC. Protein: CASSPTGRAYNEQFF.

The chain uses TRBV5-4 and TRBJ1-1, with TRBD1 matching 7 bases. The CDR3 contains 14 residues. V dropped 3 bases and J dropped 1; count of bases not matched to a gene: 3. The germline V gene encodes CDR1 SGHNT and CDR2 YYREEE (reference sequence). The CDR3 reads CASSSGQRNTEAFF. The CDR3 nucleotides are TGTGCCAGCAGCTCGGGACAGCGGAACACTGAAGCTTTCTTT.

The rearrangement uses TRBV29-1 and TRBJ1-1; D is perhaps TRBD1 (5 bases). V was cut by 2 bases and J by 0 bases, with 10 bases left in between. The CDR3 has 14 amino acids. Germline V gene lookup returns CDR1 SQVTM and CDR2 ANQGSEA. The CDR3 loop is CSVERGTMNTEAFF. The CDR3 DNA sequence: TGCAGCGTTGAAAGGGGAACTATGAACACTGAAGCTTTCTTT.

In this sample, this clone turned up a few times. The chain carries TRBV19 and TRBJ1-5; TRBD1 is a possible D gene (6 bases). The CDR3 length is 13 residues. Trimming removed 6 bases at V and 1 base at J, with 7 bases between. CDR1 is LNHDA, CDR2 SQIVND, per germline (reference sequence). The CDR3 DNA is TGTGCCAGTAGGACAGGCAGCAATCAGCCCCAGCATTTT. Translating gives CASRTGSNQPQHF.

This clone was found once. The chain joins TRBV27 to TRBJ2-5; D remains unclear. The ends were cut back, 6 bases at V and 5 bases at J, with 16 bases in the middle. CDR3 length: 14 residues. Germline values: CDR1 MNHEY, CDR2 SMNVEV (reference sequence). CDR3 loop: CASSPSWDLETQYF. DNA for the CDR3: TGTGCCAGCAGCCCCTCCTGGGATTTGGAGACCCAGTACTTC.

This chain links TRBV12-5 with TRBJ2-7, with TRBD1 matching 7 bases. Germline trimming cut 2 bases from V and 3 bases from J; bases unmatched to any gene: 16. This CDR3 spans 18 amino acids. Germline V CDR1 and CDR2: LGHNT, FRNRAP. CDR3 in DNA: TGTGCTAGTGGTTTGCGGGACAGTAATTCCTTGGGCTGCTACGAGCAGTACTTC. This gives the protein CASGLRDSNSLGCYEQYF.

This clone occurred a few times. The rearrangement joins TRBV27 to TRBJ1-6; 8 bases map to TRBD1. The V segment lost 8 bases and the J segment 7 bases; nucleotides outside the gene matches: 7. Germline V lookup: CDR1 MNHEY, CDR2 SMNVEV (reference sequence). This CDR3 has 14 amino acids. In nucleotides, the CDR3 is TGTGCCAGCGGGGGACAGGCGCTAAATTCACCCCTCCACTTT. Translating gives CASGGQALNSPLHF.

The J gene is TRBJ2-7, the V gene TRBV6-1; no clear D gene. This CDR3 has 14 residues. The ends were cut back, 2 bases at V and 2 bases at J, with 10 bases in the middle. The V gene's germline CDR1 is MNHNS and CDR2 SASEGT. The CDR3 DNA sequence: TGTGCCAGCAGTGAAAACCCCCGTACCTACGAGCAGTACTTC. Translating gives CASSENPRTYEQYF.

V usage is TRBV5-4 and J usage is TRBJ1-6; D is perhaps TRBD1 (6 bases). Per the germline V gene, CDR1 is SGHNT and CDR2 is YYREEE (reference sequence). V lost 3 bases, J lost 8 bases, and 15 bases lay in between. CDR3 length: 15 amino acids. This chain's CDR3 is CASSYLDRSDSPLHF. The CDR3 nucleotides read TGTGCCAGCAGCTACCTAGACAGGAGTGATTCACCCCTCCACTTT. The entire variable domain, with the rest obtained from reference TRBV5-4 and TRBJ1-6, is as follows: ETGVTQSPTHLIKTRGQQVTLRCSSQSGHNTVSWYQQALGQGPQFIFQYYREEENGRGNFPPRFSGLQFPNYSSELNVNALELDDSALYLCASSYLDRSDSPLHFGNGTRLTVT.

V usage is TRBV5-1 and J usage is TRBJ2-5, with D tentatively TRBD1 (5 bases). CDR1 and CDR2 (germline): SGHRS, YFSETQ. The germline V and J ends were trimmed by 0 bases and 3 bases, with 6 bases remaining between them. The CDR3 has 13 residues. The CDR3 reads CASSLVREETQYF. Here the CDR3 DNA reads TGCGCCAGCAGCTTGGTCAGGGAAGAGACCCAGTACTTC.

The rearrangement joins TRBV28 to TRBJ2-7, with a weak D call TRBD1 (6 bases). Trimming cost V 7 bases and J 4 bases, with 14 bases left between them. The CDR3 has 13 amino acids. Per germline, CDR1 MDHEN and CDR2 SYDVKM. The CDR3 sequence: CASTQGGSYEQYF. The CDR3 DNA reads TGTGCCAGCACCCAAGGGGGTAGTTACGAGCAGTACTTC.

The CDR3 DNA sequence: TGTGCCAGTAGTATGAGGTTCAATCAGCCCCAGCATTTT. Protein: CASSMRFNQPQHF. The chain is built from TRBV19 and TRBJ1-5; D is unclear. This CDR3 region has 13 residues. CDR1 and CDR2 (germline): LNHDA, SQIVND (reference sequence). Between the trimmed V and J ends, which lost 3 bases and 3 bases, there was a span of 6 bases.

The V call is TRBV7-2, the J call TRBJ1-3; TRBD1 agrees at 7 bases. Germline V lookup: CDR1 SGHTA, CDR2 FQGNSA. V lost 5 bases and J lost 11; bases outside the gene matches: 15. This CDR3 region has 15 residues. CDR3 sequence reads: CASSPAGTASRAIYF. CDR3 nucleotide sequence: TGTGCCAGCAGCCCCGCCGGGACAGCTAGCAGGGCCATATATTTT.

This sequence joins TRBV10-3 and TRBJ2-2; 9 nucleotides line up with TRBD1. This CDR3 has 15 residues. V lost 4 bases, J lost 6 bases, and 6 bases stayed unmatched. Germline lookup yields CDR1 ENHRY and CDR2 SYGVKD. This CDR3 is CAISGTGEGAGELFF. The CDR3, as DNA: TGTGCCATCAGTGGGACAGGGGAAGGGGCCGGGGAGCTGTTTTTT.

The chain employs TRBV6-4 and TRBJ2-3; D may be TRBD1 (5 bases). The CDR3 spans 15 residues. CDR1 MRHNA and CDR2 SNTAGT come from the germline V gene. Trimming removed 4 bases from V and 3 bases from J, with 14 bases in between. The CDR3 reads CASSANGAATDTQYF. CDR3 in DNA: TGTGCCAGCAGTGCAAATGGGGCAGCAACAGATACGCAGTATTTT.

CDR3 loop: CASTGSYEQYF. The CDR3 nucleotides read TGTGCCAGCACAGGTTCCTACGAGCAGTACTTC. The chain combines TRBV7-2 with TRBJ2-7; D not resolved. CDR1 is SGHTA and CDR2 is FQGNSA in the germline V gene. This CDR3 contains 11 residues. V was shortened by 7 bases and J by 1 base, with 5 bases between the two germline ends.

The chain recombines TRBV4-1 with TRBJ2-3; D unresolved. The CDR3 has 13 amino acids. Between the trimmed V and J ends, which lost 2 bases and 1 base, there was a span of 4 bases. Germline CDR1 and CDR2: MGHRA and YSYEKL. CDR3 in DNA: TGCGCCAGCAGCCAACAGGGCACAGATACGCAGTATTTT. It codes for CASSQQGTDTQYF.

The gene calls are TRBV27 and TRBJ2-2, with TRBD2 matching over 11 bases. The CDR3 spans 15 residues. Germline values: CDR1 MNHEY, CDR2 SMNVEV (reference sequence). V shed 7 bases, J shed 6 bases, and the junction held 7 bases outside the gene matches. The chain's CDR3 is CASTVAGGQPGELFF. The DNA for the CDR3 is TGTGCCAGCACTGTAGCGGGGGGGCAACCCGGGGAGCTGTTTTTT.

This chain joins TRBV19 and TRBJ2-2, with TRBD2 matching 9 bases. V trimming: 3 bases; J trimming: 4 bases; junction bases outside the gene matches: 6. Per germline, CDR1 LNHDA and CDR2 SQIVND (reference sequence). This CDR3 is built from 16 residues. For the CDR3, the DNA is TGTGCCAGTAGTATTGCAGCGGGAGGTACCACCGGGGAGCTGTTTTTT. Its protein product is CASSIAAGGTTGELFF.

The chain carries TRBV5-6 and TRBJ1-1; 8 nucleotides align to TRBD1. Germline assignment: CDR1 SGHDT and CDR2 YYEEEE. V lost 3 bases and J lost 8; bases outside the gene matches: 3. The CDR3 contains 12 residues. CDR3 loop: CASSYGTGEAFF. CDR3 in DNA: TGTGCCAGCAGCTACGGGACAGGCGAAGCTTTCTTT.

The CDR3 spells CASSFHGTGTYEQYF. Here the CDR3 DNA reads TGTGCCAGCAGCTTTCACGGGACGGGAACCTACGAGCAGTACTTC. The chain has TRBV11-2 and TRBJ2-7; D may match TRBD1 or TRBD2 (5 bases each). The CDR3 is 15 amino acids. Germline CDR1 SGHAT, CDR2 FQNNGV. The ends were cut back, 3 bases at V and 2 bases at J, with 14 bases in the middle.

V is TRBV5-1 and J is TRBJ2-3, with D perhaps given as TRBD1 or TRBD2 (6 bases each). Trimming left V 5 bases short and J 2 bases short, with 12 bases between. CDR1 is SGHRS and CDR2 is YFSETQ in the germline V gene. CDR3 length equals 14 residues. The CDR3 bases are TGCGCCAGCAGACGGGGGCAGTTCACAGATACGCAGTATTTT. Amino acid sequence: CASRRGQFTDTQYF.

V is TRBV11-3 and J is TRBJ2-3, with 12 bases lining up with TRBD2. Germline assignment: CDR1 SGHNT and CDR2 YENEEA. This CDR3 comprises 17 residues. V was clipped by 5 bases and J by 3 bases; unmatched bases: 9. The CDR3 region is CASSQMTSGRWTDTQYF. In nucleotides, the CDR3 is TGTGCCAGCAGCCAGATGACTAGCGGGAGATGGACAGATACGCAGTATTTT.

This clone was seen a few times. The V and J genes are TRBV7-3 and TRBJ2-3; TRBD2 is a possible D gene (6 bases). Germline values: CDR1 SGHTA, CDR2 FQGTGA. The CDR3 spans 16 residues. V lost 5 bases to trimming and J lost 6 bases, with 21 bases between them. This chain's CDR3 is CASSPLAFGSSDTQYF. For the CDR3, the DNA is TGTGCCAGCAGCCCGCTAGCGTTCGGTTCTTCTGATACGCAGTATTTT.

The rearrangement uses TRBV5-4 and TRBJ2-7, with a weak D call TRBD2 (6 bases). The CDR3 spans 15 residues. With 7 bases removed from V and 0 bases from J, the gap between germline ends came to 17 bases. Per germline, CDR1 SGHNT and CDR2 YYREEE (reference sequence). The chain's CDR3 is CASARQAGPSYEQYF. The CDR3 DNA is TGTGCCAGCGCGAGGCAAGCGGGCCCCTCCTACGAGCAGTACTTC.

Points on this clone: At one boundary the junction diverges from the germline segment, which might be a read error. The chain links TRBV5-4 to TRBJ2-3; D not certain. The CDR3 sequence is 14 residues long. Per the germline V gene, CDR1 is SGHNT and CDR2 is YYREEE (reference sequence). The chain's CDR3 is CASSLDRSTDMQYF. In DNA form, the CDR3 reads TGTGCCAGCAGCTTGGACCGAAGCACAGATATGCAGTATTTT.